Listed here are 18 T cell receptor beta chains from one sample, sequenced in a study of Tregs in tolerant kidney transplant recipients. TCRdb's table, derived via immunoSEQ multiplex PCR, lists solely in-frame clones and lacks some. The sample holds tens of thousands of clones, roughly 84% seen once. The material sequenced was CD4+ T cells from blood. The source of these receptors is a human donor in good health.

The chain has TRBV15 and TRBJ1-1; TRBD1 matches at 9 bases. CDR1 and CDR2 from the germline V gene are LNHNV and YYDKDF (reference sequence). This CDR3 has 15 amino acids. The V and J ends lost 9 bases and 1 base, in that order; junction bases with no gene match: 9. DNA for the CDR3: TGTGCCACGAGCCCCCGGGGACAGGGGAACACTGAAGCTTTCTTT. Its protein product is CATSPRGQGNTEAFF.

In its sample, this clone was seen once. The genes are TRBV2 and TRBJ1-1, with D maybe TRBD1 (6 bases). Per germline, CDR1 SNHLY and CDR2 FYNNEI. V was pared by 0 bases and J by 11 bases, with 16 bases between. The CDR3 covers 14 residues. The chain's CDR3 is CASSEALGGARAFF. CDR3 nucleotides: TGTGCCAGCAGTGAAGCGCTTGGGGGGGCTCGGGCTTTCTTT.

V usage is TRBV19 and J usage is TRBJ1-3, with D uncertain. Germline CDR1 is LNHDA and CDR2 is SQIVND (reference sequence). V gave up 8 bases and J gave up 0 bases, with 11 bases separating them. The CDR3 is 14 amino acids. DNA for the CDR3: TGTGCCAGTTTGGGTGTAGGCTCTGGAAACACCATATATTTT. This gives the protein CASLGVGSGNTIYF.

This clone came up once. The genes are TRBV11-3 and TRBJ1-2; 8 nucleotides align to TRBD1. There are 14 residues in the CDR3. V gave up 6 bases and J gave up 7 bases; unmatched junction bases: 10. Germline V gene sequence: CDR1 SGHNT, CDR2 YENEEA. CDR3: CASRPIGQGAGYTF. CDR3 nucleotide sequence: TGTGCCAGCAGACCTATCGGACAGGGAGCTGGCTACACCTTC. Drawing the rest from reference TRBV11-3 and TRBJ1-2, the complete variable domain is EAGVVQSPRYKIIEKKQPVAFWCNPISGHNTLYWYLQNLGQGPELLIRYENEEAVDDSQLPKDRFSAERLKGVDSTLKIQPAELGDSAVYLCASRPIGQGAGYTFGSGTRLTVV.

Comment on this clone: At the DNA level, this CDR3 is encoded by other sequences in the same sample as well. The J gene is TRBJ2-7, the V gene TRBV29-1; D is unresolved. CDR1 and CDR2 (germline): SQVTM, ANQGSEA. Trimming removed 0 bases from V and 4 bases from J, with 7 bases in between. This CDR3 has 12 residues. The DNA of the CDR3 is TGCAGCGTTGAAGACCGAGGATACGAGCAGTACTTC. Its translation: CSVEDRGYEQYF.

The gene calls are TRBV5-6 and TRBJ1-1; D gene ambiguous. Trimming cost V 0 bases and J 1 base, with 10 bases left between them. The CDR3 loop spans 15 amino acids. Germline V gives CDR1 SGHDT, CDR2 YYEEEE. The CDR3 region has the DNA TGTGCCAGCAGCTTGGAACTGGGCAGGAACACTGAAGCTTTCTTT. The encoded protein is CASSLELGRNTEAFF.

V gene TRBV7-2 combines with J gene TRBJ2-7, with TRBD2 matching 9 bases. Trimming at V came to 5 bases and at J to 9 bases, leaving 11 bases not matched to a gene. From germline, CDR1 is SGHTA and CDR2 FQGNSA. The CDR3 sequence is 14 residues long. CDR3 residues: CASSVGSGGRVQYF. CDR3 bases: TGTGCCAGCAGCGTTGGTAGCGGGGGTCGGGTGCAGTACTTC.

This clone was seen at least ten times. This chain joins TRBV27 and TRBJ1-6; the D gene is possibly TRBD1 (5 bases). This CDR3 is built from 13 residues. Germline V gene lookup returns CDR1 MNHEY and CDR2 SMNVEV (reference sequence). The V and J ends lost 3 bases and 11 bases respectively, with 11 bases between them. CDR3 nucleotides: TGTGCCAGCAGTTTGGCCTTGGGGGCACCCCTCCACTTT. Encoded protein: CASSLALGAPLHF.

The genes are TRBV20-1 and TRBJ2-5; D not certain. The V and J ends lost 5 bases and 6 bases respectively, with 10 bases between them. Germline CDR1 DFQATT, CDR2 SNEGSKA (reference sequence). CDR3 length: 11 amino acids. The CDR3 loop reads CSAPKMQTQYF. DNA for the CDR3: TGCAGTGCTCCGAAGATGCAGACCCAGTACTTC.

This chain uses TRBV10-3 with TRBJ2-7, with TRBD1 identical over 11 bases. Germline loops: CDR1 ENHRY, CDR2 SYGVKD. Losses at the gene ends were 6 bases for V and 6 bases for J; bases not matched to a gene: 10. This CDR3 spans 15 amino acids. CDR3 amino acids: CAIRPQGQGEGEQYF. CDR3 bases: TGTGCCATCAGGCCCCAGGGACAGGGGGAAGGCGAGCAGTACTTC.

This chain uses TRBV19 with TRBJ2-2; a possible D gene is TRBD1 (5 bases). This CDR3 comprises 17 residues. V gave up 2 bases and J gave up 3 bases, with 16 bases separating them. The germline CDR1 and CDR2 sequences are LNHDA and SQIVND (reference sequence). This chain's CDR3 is CASSIMLGADYTGELFF. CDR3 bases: TGTGCCAGTAGTATAATGCTTGGGGCAGACTACACCGGGGAGCTGTTTTTT.

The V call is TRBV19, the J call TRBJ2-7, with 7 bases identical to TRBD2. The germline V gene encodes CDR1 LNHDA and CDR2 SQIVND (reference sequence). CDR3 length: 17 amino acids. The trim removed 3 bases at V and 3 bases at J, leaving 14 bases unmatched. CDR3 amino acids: CASSIKARRLAVYEQYF. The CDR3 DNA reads TGTGCCAGTAGTATTAAGGCTCGTCGGCTAGCGGTCTACGAGCAGTACTTC.

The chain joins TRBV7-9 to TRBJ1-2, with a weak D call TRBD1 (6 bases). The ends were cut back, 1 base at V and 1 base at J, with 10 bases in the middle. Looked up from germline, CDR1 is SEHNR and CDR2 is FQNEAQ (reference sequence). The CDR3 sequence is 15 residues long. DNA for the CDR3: TGTGCCAGCAGCTTAGTTACAGGGATTAACTATGGCTACACCTTC. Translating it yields CASSLVTGINYGYTF. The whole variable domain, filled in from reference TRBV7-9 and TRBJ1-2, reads DTGVSQNPRHKITKRGQNVTFRCDPISEHNRLYWYRQTLGQGPEFLTYFQNEAQLEKSRLLSDRFSAERPKGSFSTLEIQRTEQGDSAMYLCASSLVTGINYGYTFGSGTRLTVV.

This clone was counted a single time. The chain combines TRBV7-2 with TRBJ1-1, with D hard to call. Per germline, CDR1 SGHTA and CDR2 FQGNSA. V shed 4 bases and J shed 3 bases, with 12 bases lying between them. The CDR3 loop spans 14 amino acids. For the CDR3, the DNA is TGTGCCAGCAGCTATCCCTCAAGTCACACTGAAGCTTTCTTT. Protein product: CASSYPSSHTEAFF.

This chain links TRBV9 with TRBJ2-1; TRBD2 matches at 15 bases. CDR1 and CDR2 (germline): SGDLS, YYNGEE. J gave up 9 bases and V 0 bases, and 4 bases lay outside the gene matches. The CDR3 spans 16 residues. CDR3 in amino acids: CASSVGAGLAGGEQFF. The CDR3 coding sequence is TGTGCCAGCAGCGTAGGAGCGGGACTAGCGGGGGGTGAGCAGTTCTTC.

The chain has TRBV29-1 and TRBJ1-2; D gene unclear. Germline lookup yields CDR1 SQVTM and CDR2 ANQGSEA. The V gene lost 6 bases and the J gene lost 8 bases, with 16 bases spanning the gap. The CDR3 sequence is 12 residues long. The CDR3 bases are TGCAGCGTCCGGATCTTAAATGTGGGCTACACCTTC. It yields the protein CSVRILNVGYTF.

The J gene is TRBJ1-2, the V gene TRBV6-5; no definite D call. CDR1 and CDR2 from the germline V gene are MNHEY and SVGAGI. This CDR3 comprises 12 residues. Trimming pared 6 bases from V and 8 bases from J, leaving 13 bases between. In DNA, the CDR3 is TGTGCCAGCAGCCCCCCGGGGAGGGGCTACACCTTC. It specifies CASSPPGRGYTF.

The CDR3 bases are TGTGCCAGCAGCCCTGGGACAGGGTCCAACTATGGCTACACCTTC. Its translation is CASSPGTGSNYGYTF. The V call is TRBV7-2, the J call TRBJ1-2, with 9 nucleotides matching TRBD1. Germline CDR1 SGHTA, CDR2 FQGNSA. The ends lost 5 bases at V and 2 bases at J; junction bases unmatched: 6. CDR3 length equals 15 residues.